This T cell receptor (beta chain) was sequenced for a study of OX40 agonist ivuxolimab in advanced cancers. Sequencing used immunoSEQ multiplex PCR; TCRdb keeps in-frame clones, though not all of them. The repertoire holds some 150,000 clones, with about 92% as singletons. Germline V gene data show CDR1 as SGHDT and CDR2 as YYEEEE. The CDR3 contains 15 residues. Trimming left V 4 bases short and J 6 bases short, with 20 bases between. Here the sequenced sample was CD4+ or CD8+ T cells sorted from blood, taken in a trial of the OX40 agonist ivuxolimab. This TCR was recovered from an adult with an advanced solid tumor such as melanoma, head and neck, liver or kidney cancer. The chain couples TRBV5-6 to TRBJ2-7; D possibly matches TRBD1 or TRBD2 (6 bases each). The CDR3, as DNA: TGTGCCAGCAGCCCTTTAACAGGGCTCGGGGGCGAGCAGTACTTC. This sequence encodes CASSPLTGLGGEQYF.